This T cell receptor beta chain derives from a study of CD8 T cells in ankylosing spondylitis. Study-level findings and limits: Clones linked to disease were reported to show significant enrichment in matched ankylosing spondylitis synovial fluid. In reactive arthritis synovial fluid and blood, some motif variants had been reported before. Among TCR beta sequences, a motif of 7 to 9 highly homologous variants appeared characteristic of ankylosing spondylitis blood.

TCRdb ran MiXCR on the 5' RACE reads and lists one entry per CDR3 protein. The data show around 140,000 distinct CDR3 sequences, approximately 17% seen once. This clonotype was observed at least ten times. Its antigen is currently unknown. The germline gives CDR1 SQVTM, CDR2 ANQGSEA. After removal of 5 bases from V and 7 bases from J, the junction contained 7 bases not matched to a gene. This CDR3 has 13 amino acids. The receptor was isolated from a male donor with ankylosing spondylitis. The sample was blood, either unsorted or a sorted T cell fraction (not recorded which). The chain combines TRBV29-1 with TRBJ1-5; 8 bases agree with TRBD1. The CDR3 here is CSVSQGAGQPQHF. CDR3 nucleotide sequence: TGCAGCGTTTCTCAGGGGGCTGGACAGCCCCAGCATTTT.